The T cell receptor (beta chain) described here comes from a study of blood T cell repertoires in COVID-19. Background on the study: Donors in the United States, Italy and Spain gave samples during acute or convalescent COVID-19. PBMCs, B-cell-depleted T cells, or T cells provided the cDNA or gDNA that made up the material.

Methods used by the authors: Quantification of nucleated cells was approximated via reference gene primer amplification. Sequencing used immunoSEQ multiplex PCR; TCRdb keeps in-frame clones, though not all of them. The V and J calls and clone size come from that table; D and trimming were worked out from the DNA. The sample lists about 200,000 clones; around 83% were seen once. This CDR3 comprises 16 residues. Per germline, CDR1 MNHEY and CDR2 SVGEGT. Trimming cost V 3 bases and J 2 bases; bases outside gene matches: 8. The source of this sequence is a man aged 45 to 65 with active or convalescent COVID-19. Sequencing was carried out using peripheral blood. This chain links TRBV6-2 or TRBV6-3 with TRBJ2-3; TRBD2 agrees at 7 bases. The CDR3 loop is CASSYPGERDTDTQYF. In DNA form, the CDR3 reads TGTGCCAGCAGTTATCCGGGTGAGCGGGACACAGATACGCAGTATTTT.